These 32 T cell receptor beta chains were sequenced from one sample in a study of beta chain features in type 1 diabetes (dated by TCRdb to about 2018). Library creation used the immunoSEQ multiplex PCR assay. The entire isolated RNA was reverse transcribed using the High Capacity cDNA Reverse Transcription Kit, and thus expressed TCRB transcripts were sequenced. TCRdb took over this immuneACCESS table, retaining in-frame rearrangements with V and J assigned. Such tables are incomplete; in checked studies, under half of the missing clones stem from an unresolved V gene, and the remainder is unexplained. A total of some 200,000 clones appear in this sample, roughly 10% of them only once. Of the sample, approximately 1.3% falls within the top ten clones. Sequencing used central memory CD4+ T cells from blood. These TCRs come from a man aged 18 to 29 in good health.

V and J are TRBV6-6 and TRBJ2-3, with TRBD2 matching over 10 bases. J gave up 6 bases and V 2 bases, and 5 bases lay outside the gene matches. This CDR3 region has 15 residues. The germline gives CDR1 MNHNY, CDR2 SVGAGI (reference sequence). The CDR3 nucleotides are TGTGCCAGCAGTTACGGACTAGCGGTGGGGGATACGCAGTATTTT. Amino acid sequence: CASSYGLAVGDTQYF.

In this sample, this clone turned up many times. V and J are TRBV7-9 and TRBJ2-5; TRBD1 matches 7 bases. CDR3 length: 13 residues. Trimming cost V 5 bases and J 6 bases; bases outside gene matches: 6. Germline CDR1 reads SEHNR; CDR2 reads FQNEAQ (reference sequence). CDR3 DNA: TGTGCCAGCAGCCCGACAGGGTGGAAGACCCAGTACTTC. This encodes CASSPTGWKTQYF. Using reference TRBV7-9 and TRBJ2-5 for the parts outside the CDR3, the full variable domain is DTGVSQNPRHKITKRGQNVTFRCDPISEHNRLYWYRQTLGQGPEFLTYFQNEAQLEKSRLLSDRFSAERPKGSFSTLEIQRTEQGDSAMYLCASSPTGWKTQYFGPGTRLLVL.

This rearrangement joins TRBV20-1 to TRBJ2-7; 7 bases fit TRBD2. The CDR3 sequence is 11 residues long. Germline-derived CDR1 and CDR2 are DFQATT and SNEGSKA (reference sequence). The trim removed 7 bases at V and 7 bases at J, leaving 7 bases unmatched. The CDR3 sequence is CSVSFGGEQYF. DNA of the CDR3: TGCAGTGTCAGCTTCGGGGGGGAGCAGTACTTC.

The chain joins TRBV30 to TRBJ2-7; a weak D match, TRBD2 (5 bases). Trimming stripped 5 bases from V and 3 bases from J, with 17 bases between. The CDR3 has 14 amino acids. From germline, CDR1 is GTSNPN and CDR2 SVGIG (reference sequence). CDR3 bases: TGTGCCTGGGCCGGGGTCTACACGTACTACGAGCAGTACTTC. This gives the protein CAWAGVYTYYEQYF.

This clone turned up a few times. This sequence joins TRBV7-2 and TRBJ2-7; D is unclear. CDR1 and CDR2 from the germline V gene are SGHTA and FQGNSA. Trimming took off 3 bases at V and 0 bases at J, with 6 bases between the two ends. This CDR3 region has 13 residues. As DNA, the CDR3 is TGTGCCAGCAGCTTCCGTTCCTCCTACGAGCAGTACTTC. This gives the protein CASSFRSSYEQYF.

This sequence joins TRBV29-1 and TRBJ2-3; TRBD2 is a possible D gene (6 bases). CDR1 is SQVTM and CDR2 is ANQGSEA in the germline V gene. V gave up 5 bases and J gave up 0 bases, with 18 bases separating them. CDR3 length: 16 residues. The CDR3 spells CSVSYYAGTSTDTQYF. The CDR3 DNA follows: TGCAGCGTTTCCTATTATGCGGGAACTAGCACAGATACGCAGTATTTT.

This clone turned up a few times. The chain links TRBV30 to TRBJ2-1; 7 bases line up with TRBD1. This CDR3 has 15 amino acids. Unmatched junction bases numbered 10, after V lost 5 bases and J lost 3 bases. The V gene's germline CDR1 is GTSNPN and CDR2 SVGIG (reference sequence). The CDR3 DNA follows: TGTGCCTGGGGAGTGGGACAGCCTAACTACAATGAGCAGTTCTTC. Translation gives CAWGVGQPNYNEQFF.

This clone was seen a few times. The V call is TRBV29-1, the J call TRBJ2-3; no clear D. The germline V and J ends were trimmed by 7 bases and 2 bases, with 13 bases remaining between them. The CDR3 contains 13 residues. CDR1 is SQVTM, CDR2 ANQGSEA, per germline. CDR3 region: CSGATSSTDTQYF. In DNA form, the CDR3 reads TGCAGCGGTGCAACCTCTTCCACAGATACGCAGTATTTT.

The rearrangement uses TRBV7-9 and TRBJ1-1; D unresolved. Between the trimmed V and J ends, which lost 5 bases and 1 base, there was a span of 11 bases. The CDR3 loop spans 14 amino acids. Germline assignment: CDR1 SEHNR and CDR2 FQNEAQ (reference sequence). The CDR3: CASSPRARNTEAFF. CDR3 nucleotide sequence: TGTGCCAGCAGCCCTAGAGCCCGGAACACTGAAGCTTTCTTT.

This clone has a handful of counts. The CDR3 here is CASSQDDGRNQPQHF. The CDR3 DNA follows: TGCGCCAGCAGCCAAGACGACGGGCGAAATCAGCCCCAGCATTTT. V usage is TRBV4-1 and J usage is TRBJ1-5; D remains unclear. Germline V lookup: CDR1 MGHRA, CDR2 YSYEKL. This CDR3 contains 15 residues. Trimming took off 0 bases at V and 4 bases at J, with 10 bases between the two ends.

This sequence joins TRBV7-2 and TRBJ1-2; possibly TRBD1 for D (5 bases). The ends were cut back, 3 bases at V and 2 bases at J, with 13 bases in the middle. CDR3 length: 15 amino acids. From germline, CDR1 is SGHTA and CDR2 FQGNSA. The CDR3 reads CASSFDGRTNYGYTF. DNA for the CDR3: TGTGCCAGCAGCTTCGACGGAAGGACAAACTATGGCTACACCTTC.

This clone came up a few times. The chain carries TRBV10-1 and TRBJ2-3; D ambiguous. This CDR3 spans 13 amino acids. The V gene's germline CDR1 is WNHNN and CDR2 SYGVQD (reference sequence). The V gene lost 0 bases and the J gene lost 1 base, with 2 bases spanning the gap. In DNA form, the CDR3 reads TGCGCCAGCAGTGAGTCGGGCACAGATACGCAGTATTTT. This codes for CASSESGTDTQYF.

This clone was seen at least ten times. The CDR3 nucleotides read TGTGCCAGCAGGTCCGCGAACACCGGGGAGCTGTTTTTT. Translated, it gives CASRSANTGELFF. The chain couples TRBV6-6 to TRBJ2-2; D is unclear. Germline CDR1 is MNHNY and CDR2 is SVGAGI (reference sequence). V shed 6 bases and J shed 0 bases, with 5 bases lying between them. CDR3 size: 13 residues.

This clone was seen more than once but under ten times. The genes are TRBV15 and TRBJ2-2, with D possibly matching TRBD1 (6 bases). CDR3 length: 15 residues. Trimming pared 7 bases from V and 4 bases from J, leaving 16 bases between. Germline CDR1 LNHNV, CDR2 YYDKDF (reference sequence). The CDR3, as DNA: TGTGCCACCAAGTGGGCCAGGGGTGGCACCGGGGAGCTGTTTTTT. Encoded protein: CATKWARGGTGELFF.

CDR3 amino acids: CAWSVSQTGELFF. CDR3 nucleotide sequence: TGTGCCTGGAGTGTTAGTCAGACCGGGGAGCTGTTTTTT. This chain joins TRBV30 and TRBJ2-2; D gene ambiguous. The CDR3 runs to 13 residues. V lost 0 bases and J lost 5, with 7 bases in between. CDR1 is GTSNPN, CDR2 SVGIG, per germline (reference sequence). The full variable domain, its missing parts supplied by reference TRBV30 and TRBJ2-2, is SQTIHQWPATLVQPVGSPLSLECTVEGTSNPNLYWYRQAAGRGLQLLFYSVGIGQISSEVPQNLSASRPQDRQFILSSKKLLLSDSGFYLCAWSVSQTGELFFGEGSRLTVL.

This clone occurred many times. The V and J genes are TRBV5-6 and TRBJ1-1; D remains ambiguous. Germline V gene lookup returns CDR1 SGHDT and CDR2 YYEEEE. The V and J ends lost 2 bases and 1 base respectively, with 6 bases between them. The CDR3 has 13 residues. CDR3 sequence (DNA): TGTGCCAGCAGCTTCGTGGGGAACACTGAAGCTTTCTTT. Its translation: CASSFVGNTEAFF.

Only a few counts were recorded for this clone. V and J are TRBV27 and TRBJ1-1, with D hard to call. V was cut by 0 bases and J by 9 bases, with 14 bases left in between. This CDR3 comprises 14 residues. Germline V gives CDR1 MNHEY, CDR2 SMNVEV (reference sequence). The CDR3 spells CASSLSWTKLKAFF. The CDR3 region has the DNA TGTGCCAGCAGTTTATCCTGGACTAAGTTGAAAGCTTTCTTT.

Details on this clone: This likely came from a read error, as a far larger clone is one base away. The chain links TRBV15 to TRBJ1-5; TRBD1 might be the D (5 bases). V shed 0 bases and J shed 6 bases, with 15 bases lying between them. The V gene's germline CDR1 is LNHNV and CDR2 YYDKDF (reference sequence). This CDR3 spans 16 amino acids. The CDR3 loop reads CATSRDWVQGRQPQHF. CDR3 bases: TGTGCCACCAGCAGAGATTGGGTCCAGGGACGTCAGCCCCAGCATTTT.

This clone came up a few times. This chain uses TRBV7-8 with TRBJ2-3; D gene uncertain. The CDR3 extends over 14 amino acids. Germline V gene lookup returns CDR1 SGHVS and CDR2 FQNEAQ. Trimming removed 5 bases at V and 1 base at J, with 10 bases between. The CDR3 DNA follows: TGTGCCAGCAGCCGGAGAAGTGGCACAGATACGCAGTATTTT. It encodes CASSRRSGTDTQYF.

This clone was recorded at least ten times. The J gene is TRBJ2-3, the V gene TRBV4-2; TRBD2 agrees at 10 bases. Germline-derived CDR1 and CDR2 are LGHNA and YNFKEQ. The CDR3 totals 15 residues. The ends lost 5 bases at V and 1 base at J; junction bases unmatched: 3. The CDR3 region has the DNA TGTGCCAGCAGCTTCGGACTAGCGGGCACAGATACGCAGTATTTT. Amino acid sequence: CASSFGLAGTDTQYF.

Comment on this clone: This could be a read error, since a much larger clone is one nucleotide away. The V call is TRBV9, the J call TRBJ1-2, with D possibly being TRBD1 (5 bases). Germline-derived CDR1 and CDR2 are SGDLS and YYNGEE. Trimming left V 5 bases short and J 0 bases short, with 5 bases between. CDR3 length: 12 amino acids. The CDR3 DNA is TGTGCCAGCAGGGGGGCTAACTATGGCTACACCTTC. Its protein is CASRGANYGYTF.

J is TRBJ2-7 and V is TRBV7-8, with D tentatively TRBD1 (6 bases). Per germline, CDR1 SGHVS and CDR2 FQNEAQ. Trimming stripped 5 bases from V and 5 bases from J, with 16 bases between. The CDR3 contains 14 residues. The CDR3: CASSRTDRADEQYF. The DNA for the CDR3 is TGTGCCAGCAGCCGGACAGACCGCGCGGACGAGCAGTACTTC.

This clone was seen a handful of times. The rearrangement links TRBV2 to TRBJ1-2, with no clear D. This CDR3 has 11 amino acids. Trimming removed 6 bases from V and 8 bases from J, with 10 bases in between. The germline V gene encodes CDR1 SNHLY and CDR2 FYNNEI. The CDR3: CASRGNGGYTF. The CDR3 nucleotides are TGTGCCAGCAGAGGCAATGGCGGCTACACCTTC.

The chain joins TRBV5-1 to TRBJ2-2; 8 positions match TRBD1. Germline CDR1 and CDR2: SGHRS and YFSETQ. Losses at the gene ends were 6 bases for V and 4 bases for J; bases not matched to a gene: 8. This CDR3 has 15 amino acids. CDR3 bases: TGCGCCAGCACCACCAGGGGGCTCAGCACCGGGGAGCTGTTTTTT. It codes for CASTTRGLSTGELFF.

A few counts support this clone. CDR3 nucleotide sequence: TGTGCCAGCAGCCTTGGGACAGGGGGCACGGAGACCCAGTACTTC. Translation gives CASSLGTGGTETQYF. The genes are TRBV7-9 and TRBJ2-5; 12 bases are shared with TRBD1. Germline V lookup: CDR1 SEHNR, CDR2 FQNEAQ (reference sequence). V gave up 5 bases and J gave up 5 bases; unmatched junction bases: 6. There are 15 residues in the CDR3.

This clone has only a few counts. CDR3 loop: CASSRTSGRSSYNEQFF. The CDR3 DNA follows: TGTGCCAGCAGTCGTACTAGCGGGAGAAGCTCCTACAATGAGCAGTTCTTC. The chain recombines TRBV28 with TRBJ2-1, with 11 nucleotides matching TRBD2. Germline assignment: CDR1 MDHEN and CDR2 SYDVKM. V gave up 5 bases and J gave up 0 bases; unmatched junction bases: 6. The CDR3 loop spans 17 amino acids.

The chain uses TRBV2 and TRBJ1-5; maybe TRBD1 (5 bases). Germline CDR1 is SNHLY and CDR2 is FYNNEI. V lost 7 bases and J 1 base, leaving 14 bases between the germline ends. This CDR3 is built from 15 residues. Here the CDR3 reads CASKGRTPSNQPQHF. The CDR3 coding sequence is TGTGCCAGCAAGGGGCGGACACCCAGCAATCAGCCCCAGCATTTT.

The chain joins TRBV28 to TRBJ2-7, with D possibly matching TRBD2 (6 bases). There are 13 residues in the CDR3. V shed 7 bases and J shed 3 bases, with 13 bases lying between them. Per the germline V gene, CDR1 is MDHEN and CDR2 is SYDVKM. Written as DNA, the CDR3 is TGTGCCAGCAATGGCGGGAACCTCTACGAGCAGTACTTC. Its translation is CASNGGNLYEQYF.

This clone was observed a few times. The CDR3 protein is CAWDLPGGGTEAFF. As DNA, the CDR3 is TGTGCCTGGGACCTCCCCGGGGGGGGCACTGAAGCTTTCTTT. The chain joins TRBV30 to TRBJ1-1, with D perhaps TRBD1 (5 bases). With 5 bases removed from V and 4 bases from J, the gap between germline ends came to 17 bases. The CDR3 consists of 14 residues. In germline, CDR1 is GTSNPN, CDR2 SVGIG (reference sequence). Together with reference TRBV30 and TRBJ1-1, the CDR3 gives the full variable domain: SQTIHQWPATLVQPVGSPLSLECTVEGTSNPNLYWYRQAAGRGLQLLFYSVGIGQISSEVPQNLSASRPQDRQFILSSKKLLLSDSGFYLCAWDLPGGGTEAFFGQGTRLTVV.

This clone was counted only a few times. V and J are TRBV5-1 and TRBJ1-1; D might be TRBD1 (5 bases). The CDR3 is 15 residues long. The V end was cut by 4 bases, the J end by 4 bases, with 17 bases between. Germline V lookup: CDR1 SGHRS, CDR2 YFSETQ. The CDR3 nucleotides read TGCGCCAGCAGCGGTTGGTATACTGGGGGCACTGAAGCTTTCTTT. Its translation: CASSGWYTGGTEAFF.

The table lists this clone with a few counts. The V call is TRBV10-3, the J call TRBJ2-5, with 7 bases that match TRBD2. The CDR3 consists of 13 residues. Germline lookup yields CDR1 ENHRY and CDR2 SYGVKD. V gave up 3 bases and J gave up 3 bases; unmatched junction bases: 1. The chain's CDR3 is CAISDGREETQYF. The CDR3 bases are TGTGCCATCAGTGATGGGAGGGAAGAGACCCAGTACTTC.

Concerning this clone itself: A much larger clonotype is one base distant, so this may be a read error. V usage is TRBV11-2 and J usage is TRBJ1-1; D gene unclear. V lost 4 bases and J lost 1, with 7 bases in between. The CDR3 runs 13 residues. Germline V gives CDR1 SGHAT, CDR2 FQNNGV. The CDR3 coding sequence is TGTGCCAGCAGCTATGACCCGAACACTGAAGCTTTCTTT. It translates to CASSYDPNTEAFF.